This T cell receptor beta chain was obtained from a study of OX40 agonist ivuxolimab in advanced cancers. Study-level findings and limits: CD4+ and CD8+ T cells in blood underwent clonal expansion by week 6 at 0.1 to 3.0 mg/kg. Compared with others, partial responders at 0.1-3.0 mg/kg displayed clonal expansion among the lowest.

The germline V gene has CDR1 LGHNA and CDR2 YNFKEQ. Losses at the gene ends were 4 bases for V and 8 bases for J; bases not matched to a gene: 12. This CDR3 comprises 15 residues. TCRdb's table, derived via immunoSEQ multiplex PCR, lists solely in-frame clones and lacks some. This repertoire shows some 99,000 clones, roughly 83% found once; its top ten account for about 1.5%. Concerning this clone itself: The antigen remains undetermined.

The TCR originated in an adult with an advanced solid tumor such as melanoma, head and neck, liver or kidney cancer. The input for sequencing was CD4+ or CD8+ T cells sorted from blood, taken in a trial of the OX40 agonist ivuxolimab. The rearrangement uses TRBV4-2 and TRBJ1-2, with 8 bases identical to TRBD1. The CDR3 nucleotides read TGTGCCAGCAGCCGCAGACCGGGACAGGAAGGCGGCTACACCTTC. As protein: CASSRRPGQEGGYTF.